This T cell receptor (beta chain) was sequenced for a study of breast tumors, draining lymph nodes, adjacent tissues. General study findings and limits: The data were judged consistent with most tumor T cells coming from lymph node and expanding in tumor. Tumors had less TCR diversity than lymph nodes, more than nontumor tissue. The lymph node origin of tumor T cells was framed as consistent with a hypothesis, not demonstrated. Luminal-like breast cancer showed significantly greater tumor-nontumor repertoire similarity than basal-like breast cancer did.

The lymph nodes were axillary draining lymph nodes from breast cancer patients. The table lists this clonotype with many counts. Its antigen remains unidentified. Germline CDR1 reads SGHVS; CDR2 reads FQNEAQ. The CDR3 runs to 16 residues. V was trimmed by 5 bases and J by 4 bases, leaving 17 bases between them. TCRdb redid the calling of the multiplex PCR reads with MiXCR, one entry per CDR3 protein. The repertoire includes fewer than 200,000 distinct CDR3 sequences, 25% to 40% of them detected once, and less than 4% sits in the top ten. This TCR came from a female donor with breast cancer. Some clones in this sample may be carry-over from other donors' samples. This chain connects TRBV7-8 to TRBJ1-4; D is uncertain. The sample was axillary lymph node tissue. The CDR3 sequence is CASSRLGNAVNEKLFF. The CDR3, as DNA: TGTGCCAGCAGCCGGTTAGGAAATGCAGTTAATGAAAAACTGTTTTTT.